Presented here are 22 T cell receptor beta chains from one specimen sequenced in a study of shared clonotypes between healthy human individuals. Only in-frame clones appear in the TCRdb table, and some are missing; sequencing was by immunoSEQ multiplex PCR. The sample lists 2 million to 2.5 million clones; approximately 96% were seen once. Specimen: naive CD4+ T cells sorted from blood. Subset: CD45RA+ positively selected. The receptors shown here come from a young man in good health.

The chain employs TRBV15 and TRBJ1-4; TRBD1 might be the D (5 bases). Trimming left V 5 bases short and J 7 bases short, with 20 bases between. This CDR3 is built from 16 residues. The germline V gene has CDR1 LNHNV and CDR2 YYDKDF (reference sequence). DNA of the CDR3: TGTGCCACCAGCCATTTTGTCGGGGGAGGGTCTGAAAAACTGTTTTTT. This sequence encodes CATSHFVGGGSEKLFF.

The chain employs TRBV10-1 and TRBJ1-1; D is undetermined. V gave up 1 base and J gave up 4 bases, with 7 bases separating them. This CDR3 has 13 amino acids. The V gene's germline CDR1 is WNHNN and CDR2 SYGVQD (reference sequence). DNA of the CDR3: TGCGCCAGCAGTGAGTTCCGGAGCACTGAAGCTTTCTTT. As protein: CASSEFRSTEAFF.

The genes are TRBV6-1 and TRBJ1-1; D is possibly TRBD1 (6 bases). CDR1 MNHNS and CDR2 SASEGT come from the germline V gene. Trimming took 7 bases from V and 6 from J, leaving 18 bases between them. The CDR3 contains 14 residues. This chain's CDR3 is CASKGIGGAAEAFF. The CDR3 DNA follows: TGTGCCAGCAAAGGAATAGGGGGAGCGGCTGAAGCTTTCTTT.

The chain couples TRBV7-6 to TRBJ2-1; D not resolved. CDR1 is SGHVS and CDR2 is FNYEAQ in the germline V gene. This CDR3 is 16 amino acids long. Trimming left V 5 bases short and J 5 bases short, with 19 bases between. CDR3 amino acids: CASSPRGNTLHNEQFF. CDR3 DNA sequence: TGTGCCAGCAGCCCAAGAGGAAATACTCTTCACAATGAGCAGTTCTTC.

This chain joins TRBV9 and TRBJ2-1; D gene unclear. This CDR3 spans 15 amino acids. V was trimmed by 0 bases and J by 2 bases, leaving 9 bases between them. CDR1 and CDR2 (germline): SGDLS, YYNGEE. The DNA of the CDR3 is TGTGCCAGCAGCGTAGACTTCTCAACCTACAATGAGCAGTTCTTC. Protein: CASSVDFSTYNEQFF.

J is TRBJ2-7 and V is TRBV29-1, with 8 nucleotides matching TRBD2. CDR3 length: 14 residues. CDR1 and CDR2 from the germline V gene are SQVTM and ANQGSEA. J gave up 5 bases and V 7 bases, and 13 bases lay outside the gene matches. As DNA, the CDR3 is TGCAGCGCCTCACGGGCGGGAGGTGGGAACGAGCAGTACTTC. Translating it yields CSASRAGGGNEQYF.

CDR3 region: CASTQTGTSSGNTIYF. CDR3 coding DNA: TGTGCCAGCACTCAGACAGGGACTTCGTCTGGAAACACCATATATTTT. The V call is TRBV2, the J call TRBJ1-3; 7 nucleotides line up with TRBD1. There are 16 residues in the CDR3. Germline-derived CDR1 and CDR2 are SNHLY and FYNNEI. J was trimmed by 1 base and V by 7 bases; bases with no gene match: 10.

The chain has TRBV5-1 and TRBJ2-5; D ambiguous. Germline CDR1 reads SGHRS; CDR2 reads YFSETQ. Trimming took off 5 bases at V and 3 bases at J, with 14 bases between the two ends. The CDR3 totals 14 residues. The CDR3 bases are TGCGCCAGCAGTGTTGGCAGCTGGGAAGAGACCCAGTACTTC. Translation gives CASSVGSWEETQYF.

This chain connects TRBV5-1 to TRBJ2-3, with unresolved D. Trimming removed 0 bases at V and 2 bases at J, with 13 bases between. CDR3 length: 16 residues. Looked up from germline, CDR1 is SGHRS and CDR2 is YFSETQ. CDR3 protein: CASSLEGPRSTDTQYF. CDR3 coding DNA: TGCGCCAGCAGCTTGGAGGGCCCGCGGTCCACAGATACGCAGTATTTT.

The chain carries TRBV11-3 and TRBJ1-2, with D tentatively TRBD1 (6 bases). Germline V gene data show CDR1 as SGHNT and CDR2 as YENEEA. The CDR3 runs 13 residues. V shed 3 bases and J shed 7 bases, with 12 bases lying between them. The CDR3 DNA reads TGTGCCAGCAGCTTCAACGGGGGCCTTGGCTACACCTTC. Translated, it gives CASSFNGGLGYTF.

J is TRBJ2-1 and V is TRBV20-1; 7 nucleotides line up with TRBD2. CDR1 and CDR2 (germline): DFQATT, SNEGSKA (reference sequence). The CDR3 is 11 amino acids. V was clipped by 7 bases and J by 4 bases; unmatched bases: 1. CDR3 sequence: CSGGGYNEQFF. CDR3 nucleotide sequence: TGCAGTGGGGGGGGATACAATGAGCAGTTCTTC.

The rearrangement links TRBV7-9 to TRBJ2-1; D gene uncertain. V lost 0 bases and J 13 bases, leaving 7 bases between the germline ends. The CDR3 contains 11 residues. Germline-derived CDR1 and CDR2 are SEHNR and FQNEAQ (reference sequence). The CDR3 nucleotides read TGTGCCAGCAGCTTAGCCGAACAACAGTTCTTC. Protein product: CASSLAEQQFF.

This sequence joins TRBV5-4 and TRBJ2-5; D perhaps matches TRBD2 (5 bases). From germline, CDR1 is SGHNT and CDR2 YYREEE (reference sequence). The CDR3 has 13 residues. V lost 4 bases and J 5 bases, leaving 12 bases between the germline ends. CDR3 sequence reads: CASSPEPGETQYF. CDR3 nucleotides: TGTGCCAGCAGCCCGGAGCCGGGGGAGACCCAGTACTTC.

The chain combines TRBV19 with TRBJ1-6, with a possible D match to TRBD1 (6 bases). Trimming stripped 5 bases from V and 5 bases from J, with 13 bases between. The CDR3 length is 15 residues. Germline V lookup: CDR1 LNHDA, CDR2 SQIVND (reference sequence). The CDR3 bases are TGTGCCAGTAGTGTACAGGGATCGGATAATTCACCCCTCCACTTT. Translating gives CASSVQGSDNSPLHF. Full variable domain (remainder filled in from reference TRBV19 and TRBJ1-6): DGGITQSPKYLFRKEGQNVTLSCEQNLNHDAMYWYRQDPGQGLRLIYYSQIVNDFQKGDIAEGYSVSREKKESFPLTVTSAQKNPTAFYLCASSVQGSDNSPLHFGNGTRLTVT.

This chain joins TRBV10-3 and TRBJ2-3, with D maybe TRBD1 (6 bases). Germline CDR1 reads ENHRY; CDR2 reads SYGVKD. The length of the CDR3 is 16 residues. V lost 5 bases and J lost 2, with 17 bases in between. DNA of the CDR3: TGTGCCATCAGTCCCCCGGTAGGGGGATCCACAGATACGCAGTATTTT. It yields the protein CAISPPVGGSTDTQYF.

The V and J genes are TRBV7-3 and TRBJ1-2; D gene ambiguous. Between the trimmed V and J ends, which lost 6 bases and 3 bases, there was a span of 11 bases. CDR3 length: 13 amino acids. CDR1 and CDR2 (germline): SGHTA, FQGTGA. CDR3 in DNA: TGTGCCAGCAGTCAAGCCCCGGACTATGGCTACACCTTC. This translates into CASSQAPDYGYTF.

The chain recombines TRBV7-9 with TRBJ2-2; D gene ambiguous. Between the trimmed V and J ends, which lost 1 base and 3 bases, there was a span of 6 bases. Per the germline V gene, CDR1 is SEHNR and CDR2 is FQNEAQ (reference sequence). CDR3 length equals 14 residues. CDR3 amino acids: CASSLGQYTGELFF. As DNA, the CDR3 is TGTGCCAGCAGCTTAGGGCAGTACACCGGGGAGCTGTTTTTT.

V is TRBV6-5 and J is TRBJ2-1; D unresolved. The CDR3 has 12 amino acids. The V end was cut by 9 bases, the J end by 3 bases, with 9 bases between. CDR1 MNHEY and CDR2 SVGAGI come from the germline V gene. The CDR3 here is CASGKGYNEQFF. In nucleotides, the CDR3 is TGTGCCAGTGGGAAAGGCTACAATGAGCAGTTCTTC.

On this clone itself: Other DNA variants within this sample encode the same CDR3. CDR3 bases: TGTGCCAGCAGCTTGATTGACAGGGAAGAGACCCAGTACTTC. Amino acids: CASSLIDREETQYF. The V and J genes are TRBV5-4 and TRBJ2-5; TRBD1 matches at 7 bases. The ends lost 1 base at V and 3 bases at J; junction bases unmatched: 3. This CDR3 is built from 14 residues. Germline CDR1 and CDR2: SGHNT and YYREEE (reference sequence).

This chain connects TRBV29-1 to TRBJ2-3; unclear D gene. Germline assignment: CDR1 SQVTM and CDR2 ANQGSEA. The CDR3 has 9 amino acids. Trimming stripped 8 bases from V and 8 bases from J, with 8 bases between. CDR3 sequence (DNA): TGCAGCCCCCCCCCTACGCAGTATTTT. Its translation: CSPPPTQYF.

The chain combines TRBV6-5 with TRBJ1-6; 8 bases are shared with TRBD1. CDR1 and CDR2 (germline): MNHEY, SVGAGI. CDR3 length equals 15 residues. V was clipped by 6 bases and J by 8 bases; unmatched bases: 9. Written as DNA, the CDR3 is TGTGCCAGCAGACGACTGGGACAGGTGGATTCACCCCTCCACTTT. Its translation is CASRRLGQVDSPLHF.

This clone was picked up one time. The chain employs TRBV9 and TRBJ2-5, with D perhaps matching TRBD1 (6 bases). The CDR3 has 15 amino acids. The V end lost 0 bases, the J end lost 0 bases, and 9 bases lay between the germline ends. Germline assignment: CDR1 SGDLS and CDR2 YYNGEE. The CDR3 region has the DNA TGTGCCAGCAGCGTAGCTAGGACAGACCAAGAGACCCAGTACTTC. It translates to CASSVARTDQETQYF.